Each of the 16 T cell receptor beta chains below was sequenced from the same sample in a study of T-cell memory formation after mild COVID-19. TCRdb analysed the 5' RACE reads with MiXCR anew, one entry per CDR3 protein. Found here are a few hundred thousand distinct CDR3 sequences, 7.5% to 9.5% of them singletons; the top ten hold approximately 22%. What was sequenced was PBMCs or a T cell subset sorted from them (not recorded which). These receptors all come from a man between 18 and 35 years old who had mild COVID-19 (a few samples of this study predate the infection). Cell type and time point are not known.

The chain combines TRBV6-2 or TRBV6-3 with TRBJ1-1; tentatively, D is TRBD1 (6 bases). The ends were cut back, 7 bases at V and 3 bases at J, with 21 bases in the middle. Germline lookup yields CDR1 MNHEY and CDR2 SVGEGT. The CDR3 sequence is 16 residues long. In DNA form, the CDR3 reads TGTGCCAGCACCTTATGGGGTAAACCAGGGGACACTGAAGCTTTCTTT. Amino acid sequence: CASTLWGKPGDTEAFF.

This clonotype was recorded at least ten times. The chain joins TRBV10-1 to TRBJ2-1, with TRBD2 matching over 9 bases. Germline CDR1 is WNHNN and CDR2 is SYGVQD (reference sequence). The length of the CDR3 is 16 residues. J lost 0 bases, V lost 5 bases, and 5 bases had no gene match. The CDR3 DNA is TGCGCCAGCAGTTTTAGCGGGGGAAGCTCCTACAATGAGCAGTTCTTC. Amino acid sequence: CASSFSGGSSYNEQFF.

This clonotype was counted only a few times. This CDR3 reads CASSHGSRNSPLHF. As DNA, the CDR3 is TGTGCCAGCAGCCACGGCAGCAGGAATTCACCCCTCCACTTT. The chain joins TRBV3-1 to TRBJ1-6; unclear D gene. Trimming cost V 3 bases and J 7 bases, with 10 bases left between them. The germline V gene encodes CDR1 LGHDT and CDR2 YNNKEL (reference sequence). The CDR3 has 14 amino acids.

This clonotype was detected a few times. The J gene is TRBJ2-7, the V gene TRBV4-3; D possibly corresponds to TRBD2 (6 bases). Germline V gene sequence: CDR1 LGHNA, CDR2 YSLEER. The V end was cut by 0 bases, the J end by 5 bases, with 23 bases between. CDR3 length: 18 amino acids. This CDR3 is CASSQEAARTPGVDEQYF. The CDR3 coding sequence is TGCGCCAGCAGCCAAGAAGCGGCTAGGACCCCGGGGGTGGACGAGCAGTACTTC.

On this clonotype itself: The junction does not match germline at one end; this may be a read error. The chain employs TRBV4-3 and TRBJ1-5; D not resolved. Per the germline V gene, CDR1 is LGHNA and CDR2 is YSLEER. The CDR3 covers 15 residues. This chain's CDR3 is CASSQVFVPHQHQHF. Written as DNA, the CDR3 is TGCGCCAGCAGCCAAGTTTTTGTTCCCCATCAGCACCAGCATTTT.

DNA of the CDR3: TGTGCCATCAGTGAAAGGGATAGCAATCAGCCCCAGCATTTT. Translated, it gives CAISERDSNQPQHF. The chain is built from TRBV10-3 and TRBJ1-5; D remains ambiguous. V was clipped by 3 bases and J by 0 bases, with 6 bases between them. The CDR3 spans 14 residues. Germline assignment: CDR1 ENHRY and CDR2 SYGVKD.

This clonotype was found a few times. This rearrangement joins TRBV5-1 to TRBJ1-4; 11 bases are a match to TRBD1. Germline CDR1 SGHRS, CDR2 YFSETQ. CDR3 length: 17 amino acids. V was pared by 4 bases and J by 7 bases, with 12 bases of the junction left unmatched. CDR3 bases: TGCGCCAGCAGCGCGGTGCCGGGACAGGGGGACGGTGAAAAACTGTTTTTT. Residues: CASSAVPGQGDGEKLFF.

This clonotype was picked up a small number of times. This chain uses TRBV7-3 with TRBJ2-1; a possible D gene is TRBD1 (5 bases). Trimming took 6 bases from V and 6 from J, leaving 15 bases between them. The germline V gene encodes CDR1 SGHTA and CDR2 FQGTGA. The CDR3 has 14 amino acids. CDR3 in amino acids: CASRETAVGNEQFF. The CDR3 coding sequence is TGTGCCAGCAGAGAGACAGCTGTTGGCAATGAGCAGTTCTTC.

The chain carries TRBV6-5 and TRBJ1-5, with D possibly matching TRBD1 (5 bases). The V gene lost 6 bases and the J gene lost 0 bases, with 12 bases spanning the gap. CDR3 length equals 15 residues. Germline-derived CDR1 and CDR2 are MNHEY and SVGAGI. The CDR3 region is CASSRWGDSNQPQHF. The DNA for the CDR3 is TGTGCCAGCAGCCGATGGGGGGATAGCAATCAGCCCCAGCATTTT.

This clonotype was counted many times. The chain combines TRBV7-2 with TRBJ2-5; 12 bases fit TRBD2. Germline-derived CDR1 and CDR2 are SGHTA and FQGNSA. Trimming took 4 bases from V and 4 from J; bases not matched to a gene: 1. The CDR3 covers 14 residues. The CDR3 loop is CASSWGLAGETQYF. CDR3 DNA sequence: TGTGCCAGCAGCTGGGGACTAGCGGGAGAGACCCAGTACTTC.

This clonotype was recorded at least ten times. The chain combines TRBV12-3 or TRBV12-4 with TRBJ1-6; D is undetermined. The CDR3 is 13 amino acids. The ends were cut back, 1 base at V and 4 bases at J, with 2 bases in the middle. The CDR3 DNA reads TGTGCCAGCAGTTTAGGTTATAATTCACCCCTCCACTTT. This translates into CASSLGYNSPLHF.

This clonotype was picked up a small number of times. The chain has TRBV7-9 and TRBJ1-4; D is unclear. The CDR3 runs to 14 residues. V was clipped by 2 bases and J by 5 bases, with 9 bases between them. Germline CDR1 SEHNR, CDR2 FQNEAQ (reference sequence). The CDR3 spells CASSLMVRNEKLFF. The CDR3 nucleotides are TGTGCCAGCAGCTTAATGGTTCGGAATGAAAAACTGTTTTTT.

This rearrangement joins TRBV7-2 to TRBJ1-5, with D possibly TRBD1 on 5 matching bases. The germline V gene encodes CDR1 SGHTA and CDR2 FQGNSA. Trimming left V 4 bases short and J 0 bases short, with 13 bases between. The CDR3 sequence is 16 residues long. This CDR3 reads CASSWDGTNSNQPQHF. CDR3 bases: TGTGCCAGCAGCTGGGACGGAACCAATAGCAATCAGCCCCAGCATTTT.

The chain couples TRBV7-3 to TRBJ2-1; 8 positions agree with TRBD2. This CDR3 contains 13 residues. Germline values: CDR1 SGHTA, CDR2 FQGTGA. Germline trimming cut 1 base from V and 9 bases from J; bases unmatched to any gene: 2. The CDR3 DNA follows: TGTGCCAGCAGCTTAAGTCTAGCGGGTGAGCAGTTCTTC. Translating it yields CASSLSLAGEQFF.

This clonotype was found many times. The chain has TRBV6-5 and TRBJ2-1; 9 bases line up with TRBD1. Losses at the gene ends were 0 bases for V and 3 bases for J; bases not matched to a gene: 12. Germline V gives CDR1 MNHEY, CDR2 SVGAGI. The CDR3 consists of 19 residues. The CDR3 DNA reads as TGTGCCAGCAGTTACTCGTATCCACCGGGACAGGGAAACTACAATGAGCAGTTCTTC. Amino acids: CASSYSYPPGQGNYNEQFF.

The chain links TRBV7-2 to TRBJ2-5; TRBD1 agrees at 8 bases. This CDR3 comprises 14 residues. V lost 6 bases and J lost 5; bases outside the gene matches: 8. CDR1 and CDR2 from the germline V gene are SGHTA and FQGNSA. CDR3 in amino acids: CASSRTGLLETQYF. The DNA for the CDR3 is TGTGCCAGCAGTCGGACAGGGCTGCTGGAGACCCAGTACTTC.